This T cell receptor (beta chain) appears in the sequencing data of a study of blood T cell repertoires in COVID-19. The data were produced by immunoSEQ multiplex PCR, yet TCRdb's version contains in-frame clones alone and is incomplete. The table records about 190,000 clones, approximately 90% of them present only once. The specimen was peripheral blood. The clonotype was recovered from a man aged 35 to 55 with active or convalescent COVID-19.

The CDR3: CASNSGTGGKLFF. The CDR3 DNA reads as TGTGCCAGCAATTCCGGGACAGGGGGGAAACTGTTTTTT. The chain couples TRBV28 to TRBJ1-4; 11 bases are shared with TRBD1. Germline CDR1 is MDHEN and CDR2 is SYDVKM. V was clipped by 7 bases and J by 11 bases; unmatched bases: 6. CDR3 size: 13 residues.